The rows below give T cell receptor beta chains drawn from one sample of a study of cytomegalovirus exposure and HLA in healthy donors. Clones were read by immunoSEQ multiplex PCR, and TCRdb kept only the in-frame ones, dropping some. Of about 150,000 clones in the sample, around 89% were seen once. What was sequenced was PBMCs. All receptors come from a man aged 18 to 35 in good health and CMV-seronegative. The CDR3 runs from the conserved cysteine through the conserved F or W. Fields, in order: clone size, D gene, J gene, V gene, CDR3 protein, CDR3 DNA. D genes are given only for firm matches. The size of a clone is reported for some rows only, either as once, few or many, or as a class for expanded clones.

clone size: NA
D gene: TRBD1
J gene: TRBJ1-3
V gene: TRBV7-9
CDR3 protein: CASQVPGTVSGNTIYF
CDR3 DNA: TGTGCCAGTCAAGTACCCGGGACAGTCTCTGGAAACACCATATATTTT

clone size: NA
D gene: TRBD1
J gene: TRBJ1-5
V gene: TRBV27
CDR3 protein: CASSKGDRDEPQHF
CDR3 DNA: TGTGCCAGCAGTAAAGGGGACAGGGACGAGCCCCAGCATTTT

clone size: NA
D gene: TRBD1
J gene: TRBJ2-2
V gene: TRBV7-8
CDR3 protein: CASSFSTGGPGELFF
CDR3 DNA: TGTGCCAGCAGCTTTAGCACAGGGGGCCCCGGGGAGCTGTTTTTT

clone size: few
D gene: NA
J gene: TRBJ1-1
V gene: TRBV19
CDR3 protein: CASSLQDLEAFF
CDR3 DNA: TGTGCCAGTAGTCTACAGGATCTTGAAGCTTTCTTT

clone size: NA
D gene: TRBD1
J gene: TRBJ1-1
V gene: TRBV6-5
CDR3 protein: CASIQGRNTEAFF
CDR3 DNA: TGTGCCAGCATACAGGGGAGGAACACTGAAGCTTTCTTT

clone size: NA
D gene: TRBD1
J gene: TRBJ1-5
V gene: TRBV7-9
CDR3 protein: CASSSGTDNQPQHF
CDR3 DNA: TGTGCCAGCAGCTCCGGGACAGATAATCAGCCCCAGCATTTT

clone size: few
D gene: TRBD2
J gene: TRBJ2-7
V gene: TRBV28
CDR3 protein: CASSSGTSGKYF
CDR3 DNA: TGTGCCAGCAGTTCCGGGACTAGCGGAAAGTACTTC

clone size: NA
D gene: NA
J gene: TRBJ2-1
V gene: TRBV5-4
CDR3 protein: CASSSIQGNEQFF
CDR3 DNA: TGTGCCAGCAGCTCAATACAGGGTAATGAGCAGTTCTTC

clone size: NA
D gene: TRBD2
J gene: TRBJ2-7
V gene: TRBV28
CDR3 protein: CASSLGLADYEQYF
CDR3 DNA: TGTGCCAGCAGTTTAGGTCTAGCGGACTACGAGCAGTACTTC

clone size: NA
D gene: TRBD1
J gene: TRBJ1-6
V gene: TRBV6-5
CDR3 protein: CASSYSQGGNSPLHF
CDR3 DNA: TGTGCCAGCAGTTACTCTCAGGGGGGAAATTCACCCCTCCACTTT

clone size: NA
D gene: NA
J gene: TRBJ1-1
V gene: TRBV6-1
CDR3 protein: CASIEGGLNTEAFF
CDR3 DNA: TGTGCCAGCATAGAAGGGGGTTTGAACACTGAAGCTTTCTTT

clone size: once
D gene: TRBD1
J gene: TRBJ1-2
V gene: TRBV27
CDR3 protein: CASRPFDRAGGYTF
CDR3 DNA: TGTGCCAGCAGACCCTTTGACAGGGCCGGTGGCTACACCTTC

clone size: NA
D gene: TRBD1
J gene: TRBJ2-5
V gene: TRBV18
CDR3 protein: CASSQDRVQTQYF
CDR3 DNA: TGTGCCAGCTCACAGGACAGGGTACAGACCCAGTACTTC

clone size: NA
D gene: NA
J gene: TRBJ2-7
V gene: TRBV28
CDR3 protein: CASTLHEAGQRTYEQYF
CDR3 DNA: TGTGCCAGCACCCTGCACGAAGCAGGACAACGAACCTACGAGCAGTACTTC

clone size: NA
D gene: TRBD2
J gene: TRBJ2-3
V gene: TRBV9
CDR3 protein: CASSGVVPGSGTSTDTQYF
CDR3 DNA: TGTGCCAGCAGCGGAGTGGTCCCAGGCAGCGGGACTAGCACAGATACGCAGTATTTT

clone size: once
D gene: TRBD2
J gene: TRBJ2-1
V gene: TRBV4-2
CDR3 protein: CASSQFSSGGYNEQFF
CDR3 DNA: TGTGCCAGCAGCCAATTTTCTAGCGGGGGGTACAATGAGCAGTTCTTC

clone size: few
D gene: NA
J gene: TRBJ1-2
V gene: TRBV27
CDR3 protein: CASSSIDGYTF
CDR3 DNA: TGTGCCAGCAGTTCAATAGATGGCTACACCTTC

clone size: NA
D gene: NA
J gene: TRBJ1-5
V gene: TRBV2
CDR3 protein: CASSDQGRADQPQHF
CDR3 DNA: TGTGCCAGCAGTGATCAGGGTAGGGCAGATCAGCCCCAGCATTTT

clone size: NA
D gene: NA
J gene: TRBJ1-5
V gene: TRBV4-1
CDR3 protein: CASSQDRGHSNQPQHF
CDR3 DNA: TGCGCCAGCAGCCAAGATAGGGGCCACAGCAATCAGCCCCAGCATTTT

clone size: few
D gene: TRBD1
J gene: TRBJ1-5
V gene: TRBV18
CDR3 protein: CASSPGQGNQPQHF
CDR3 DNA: TGTGCCAGCTCACCCGGACAGGGTAATCAGCCCCAGCATTTT

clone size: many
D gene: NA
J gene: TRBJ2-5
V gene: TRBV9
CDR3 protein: CASSVDGGLQETQYF
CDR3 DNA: TGTGCCAGCAGCGTAGACGGGGGATTACAAGAGACCCAGTACTTC

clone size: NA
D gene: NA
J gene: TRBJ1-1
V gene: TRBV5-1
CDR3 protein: CASSSGQPNTEAFF
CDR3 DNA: TGCGCCAGCAGCTCTGGACAGCCCAACACTGAAGCTTTCTTT

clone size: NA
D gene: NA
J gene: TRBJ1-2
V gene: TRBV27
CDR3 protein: CASRVQPGLNYGYTF
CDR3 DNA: TGTGCCAGCAGAGTTCAGCCGGGACTTAACTATGGCTACACCTTC

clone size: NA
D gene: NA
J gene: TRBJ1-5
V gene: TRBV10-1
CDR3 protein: CASSDSGGFGQPQHF
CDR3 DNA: TGCGCCAGCAGTGATTCGGGGGGCTTCGGTCAGCCCCAGCATTTT

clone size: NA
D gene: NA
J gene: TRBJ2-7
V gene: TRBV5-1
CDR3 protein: CASSLTGTGSYEQYF
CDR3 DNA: TGCGCCAGCAGCTTGACCGGGACTGGCTCCTACGAGCAGTACTTC

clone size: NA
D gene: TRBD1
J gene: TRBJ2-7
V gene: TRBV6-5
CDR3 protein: CASSYSPDRVNEQYF
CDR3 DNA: TGTGCCAGCAGTTACTCCCCGGACAGGGTAAACGAGCAGTACTTC

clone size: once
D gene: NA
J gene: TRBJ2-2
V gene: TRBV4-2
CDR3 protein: CASSHQMLAVNTGELFF
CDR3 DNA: TGTGCCAGCAGCCACCAAATGTTAGCGGTTAACACCGGGGAGCTGTTTTTT

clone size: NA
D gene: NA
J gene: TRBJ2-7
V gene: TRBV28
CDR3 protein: CASLSALSYEQYF
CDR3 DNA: TGTGCCAGCCTGAGTGCTCTATCCTACGAGCAGTACTTC

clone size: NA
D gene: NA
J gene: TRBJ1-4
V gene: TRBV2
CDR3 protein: CASRAQWGSWEKLFF
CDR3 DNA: TGTGCCAGCAGGGCACAGTGGGGCTCCTGGGAAAAACTGTTTTTT

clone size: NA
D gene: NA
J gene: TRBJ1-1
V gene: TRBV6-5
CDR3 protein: CASSSPGINTEAFF
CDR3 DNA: TGTGCCAGCAGTTCGCCGGGAATCAACACTGAAGCTTTCTTT

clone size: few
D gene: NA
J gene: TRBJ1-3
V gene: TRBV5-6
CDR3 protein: CASSLFQRTGNTIYF
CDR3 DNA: TGTGCCAGCAGCTTGTTTCAGCGTACTGGAAACACCATATATTTT

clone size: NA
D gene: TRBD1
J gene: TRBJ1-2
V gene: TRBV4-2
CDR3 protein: CASSQQRQGAGGYTF
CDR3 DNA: TGTGCCAGCAGCCAACAAAGACAGGGGGCGGGCGGCTACACCTTC

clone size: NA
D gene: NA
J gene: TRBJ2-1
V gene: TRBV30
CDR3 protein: CAWSGSSYNEQFF
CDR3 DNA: TGTGCCTGGAGCGGGAGCTCCTACAATGAGCAGTTCTTC

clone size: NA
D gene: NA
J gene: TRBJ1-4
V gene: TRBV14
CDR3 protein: CASSLNRHMNEKLFF
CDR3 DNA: TGTGCCAGCAGCCTCAACAGGCACATGAATGAAAAACTGTTTTTT

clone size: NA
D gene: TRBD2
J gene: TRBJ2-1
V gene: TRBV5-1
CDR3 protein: CASSGLAGGRSSYNEQFF
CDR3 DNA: TGCGCCAGCTCCGGACTAGCGGGGGGCCGGAGCTCCTACAATGAGCAGTTCTTC

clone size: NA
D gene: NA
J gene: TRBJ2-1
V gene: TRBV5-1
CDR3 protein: CASSLGLRDQGSNEQFF
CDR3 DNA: TGCGCCAGCAGCTTGGGCCTCCGGGACCAGGGGAGCAATGAGCAGTTCTTC

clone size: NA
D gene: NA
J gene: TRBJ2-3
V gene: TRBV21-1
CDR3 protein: CASIARSTDTQYF
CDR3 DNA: TGTGCCAGCATCGCCAGATCCACAGATACGCAGTATTTT

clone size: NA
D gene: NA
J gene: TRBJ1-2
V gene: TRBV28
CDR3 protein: CASTFRGLGNYGYTF
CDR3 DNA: TGTGCCAGCACCTTCAGGGGATTGGGCAACTATGGCTACACCTTC

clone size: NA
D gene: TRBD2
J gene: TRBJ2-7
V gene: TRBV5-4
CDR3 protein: CASSLDPAGVSIEQYF
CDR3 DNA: TGTGCCAGCAGCTTGGATCCGGCGGGAGTTTCAATAGAGCAGTACTTC

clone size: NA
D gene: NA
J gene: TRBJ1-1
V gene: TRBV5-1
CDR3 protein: CASSGSSPGNTEAFF
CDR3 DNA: TGCGCCAGCAGCGGATCCAGTCCGGGGAACACTGAAGCTTTCTTT

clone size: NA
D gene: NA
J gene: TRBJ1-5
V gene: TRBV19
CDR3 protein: CASSTWPNQPQHF
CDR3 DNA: TGTGCCAGTAGTACGTGGCCCAATCAGCCCCAGCATTTT

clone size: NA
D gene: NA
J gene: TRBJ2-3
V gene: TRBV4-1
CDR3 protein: CASSQEGAGPTDTQYF
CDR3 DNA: TGCGCCAGCAGCCAAGAGGGCGCGGGGCCCACAGATACGCAGTATTTT

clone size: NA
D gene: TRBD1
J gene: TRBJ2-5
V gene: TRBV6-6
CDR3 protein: CASSLQTGGEETQYF
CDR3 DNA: TGTGCCAGCAGTTTACAGACAGGGGGGGAAGAGACCCAGTACTTC

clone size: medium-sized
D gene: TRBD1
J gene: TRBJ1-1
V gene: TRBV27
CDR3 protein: CASRPRGTEAFF
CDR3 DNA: TGTGCCAGCAGGCCCAGGGGGACTGAAGCTTTCTTT

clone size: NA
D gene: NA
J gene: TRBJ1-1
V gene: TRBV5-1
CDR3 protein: CASSLASGNTEAFF
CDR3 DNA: TGCGCCAGCAGCTTGGCCTCAGGGAACACTGAAGCTTTCTTT

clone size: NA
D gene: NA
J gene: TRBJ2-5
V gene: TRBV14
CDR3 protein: CASSHTRKETQYF
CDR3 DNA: TGTGCCAGCAGCCATACTCGAAAAGAGACCCAGTACTTC

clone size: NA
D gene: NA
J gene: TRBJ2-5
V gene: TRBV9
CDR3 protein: CASSAEGRETQYF
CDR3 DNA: TGTGCCAGTAGCGCAGAGGGAAGGGAGACCCAGTACTTC

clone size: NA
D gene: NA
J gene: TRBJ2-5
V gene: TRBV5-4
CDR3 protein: CASSLQGPGETQYF
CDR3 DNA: TGTGCCAGCAGTCTACAGGGCCCCGGGGAGACCCAGTACTTC

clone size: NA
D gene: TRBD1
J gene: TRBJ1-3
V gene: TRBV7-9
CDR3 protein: CASSLAMGQGNTIYF
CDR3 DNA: TGTGCCAGCAGCTTAGCGATGGGACAGGGAAACACCATATATTTT

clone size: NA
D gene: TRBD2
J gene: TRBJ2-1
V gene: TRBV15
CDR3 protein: CATSSPHEGLATTYNEQFF
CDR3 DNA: TGTGCCACCAGCAGTCCCCACGAGGGACTAGCGACTACCTACAATGAGCAGTTCTTC

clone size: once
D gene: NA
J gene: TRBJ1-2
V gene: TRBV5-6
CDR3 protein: CASSFVGVNGYTF
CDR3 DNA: TGTGCCAGCAGCTTCGTAGGGGTAAATGGCTACACCTTC

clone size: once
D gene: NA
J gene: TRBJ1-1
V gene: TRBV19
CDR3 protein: CASTVQGDTEAFF
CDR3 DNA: TGTGCCAGTACCGTCCAGGGTGACACTGAAGCTTTCTTT

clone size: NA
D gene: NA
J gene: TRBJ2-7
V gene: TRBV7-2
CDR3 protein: CASWGLIGEQYF
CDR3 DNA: TGTGCCAGCTGGGGGCTGATAGGAGAGCAGTACTTC

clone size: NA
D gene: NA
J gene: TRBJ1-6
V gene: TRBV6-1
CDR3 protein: CASSGGARSYNSPLHF
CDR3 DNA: TGTGCCAGCAGTGGCGGGGCCCGCTCCTATAATTCACCCCTCCACTTT

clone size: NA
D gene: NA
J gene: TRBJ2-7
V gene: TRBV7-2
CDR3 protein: CASTPLGTLHEQYF
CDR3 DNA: TGTGCCAGCACCCCCTTGGGGACTCTACACGAGCAGTACTTC

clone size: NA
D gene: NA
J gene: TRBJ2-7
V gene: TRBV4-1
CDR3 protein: CASTPSGLKSYEQYF
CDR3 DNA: TGCGCCAGCACCCCCTCGGGACTGAAATCCTACGAGCAGTACTTC

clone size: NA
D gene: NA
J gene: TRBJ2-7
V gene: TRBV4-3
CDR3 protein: CASSQDSGEELYF
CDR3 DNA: TGCGCCAGCAGCCAAGATAGTGGGGAGGAATTGTACTTC